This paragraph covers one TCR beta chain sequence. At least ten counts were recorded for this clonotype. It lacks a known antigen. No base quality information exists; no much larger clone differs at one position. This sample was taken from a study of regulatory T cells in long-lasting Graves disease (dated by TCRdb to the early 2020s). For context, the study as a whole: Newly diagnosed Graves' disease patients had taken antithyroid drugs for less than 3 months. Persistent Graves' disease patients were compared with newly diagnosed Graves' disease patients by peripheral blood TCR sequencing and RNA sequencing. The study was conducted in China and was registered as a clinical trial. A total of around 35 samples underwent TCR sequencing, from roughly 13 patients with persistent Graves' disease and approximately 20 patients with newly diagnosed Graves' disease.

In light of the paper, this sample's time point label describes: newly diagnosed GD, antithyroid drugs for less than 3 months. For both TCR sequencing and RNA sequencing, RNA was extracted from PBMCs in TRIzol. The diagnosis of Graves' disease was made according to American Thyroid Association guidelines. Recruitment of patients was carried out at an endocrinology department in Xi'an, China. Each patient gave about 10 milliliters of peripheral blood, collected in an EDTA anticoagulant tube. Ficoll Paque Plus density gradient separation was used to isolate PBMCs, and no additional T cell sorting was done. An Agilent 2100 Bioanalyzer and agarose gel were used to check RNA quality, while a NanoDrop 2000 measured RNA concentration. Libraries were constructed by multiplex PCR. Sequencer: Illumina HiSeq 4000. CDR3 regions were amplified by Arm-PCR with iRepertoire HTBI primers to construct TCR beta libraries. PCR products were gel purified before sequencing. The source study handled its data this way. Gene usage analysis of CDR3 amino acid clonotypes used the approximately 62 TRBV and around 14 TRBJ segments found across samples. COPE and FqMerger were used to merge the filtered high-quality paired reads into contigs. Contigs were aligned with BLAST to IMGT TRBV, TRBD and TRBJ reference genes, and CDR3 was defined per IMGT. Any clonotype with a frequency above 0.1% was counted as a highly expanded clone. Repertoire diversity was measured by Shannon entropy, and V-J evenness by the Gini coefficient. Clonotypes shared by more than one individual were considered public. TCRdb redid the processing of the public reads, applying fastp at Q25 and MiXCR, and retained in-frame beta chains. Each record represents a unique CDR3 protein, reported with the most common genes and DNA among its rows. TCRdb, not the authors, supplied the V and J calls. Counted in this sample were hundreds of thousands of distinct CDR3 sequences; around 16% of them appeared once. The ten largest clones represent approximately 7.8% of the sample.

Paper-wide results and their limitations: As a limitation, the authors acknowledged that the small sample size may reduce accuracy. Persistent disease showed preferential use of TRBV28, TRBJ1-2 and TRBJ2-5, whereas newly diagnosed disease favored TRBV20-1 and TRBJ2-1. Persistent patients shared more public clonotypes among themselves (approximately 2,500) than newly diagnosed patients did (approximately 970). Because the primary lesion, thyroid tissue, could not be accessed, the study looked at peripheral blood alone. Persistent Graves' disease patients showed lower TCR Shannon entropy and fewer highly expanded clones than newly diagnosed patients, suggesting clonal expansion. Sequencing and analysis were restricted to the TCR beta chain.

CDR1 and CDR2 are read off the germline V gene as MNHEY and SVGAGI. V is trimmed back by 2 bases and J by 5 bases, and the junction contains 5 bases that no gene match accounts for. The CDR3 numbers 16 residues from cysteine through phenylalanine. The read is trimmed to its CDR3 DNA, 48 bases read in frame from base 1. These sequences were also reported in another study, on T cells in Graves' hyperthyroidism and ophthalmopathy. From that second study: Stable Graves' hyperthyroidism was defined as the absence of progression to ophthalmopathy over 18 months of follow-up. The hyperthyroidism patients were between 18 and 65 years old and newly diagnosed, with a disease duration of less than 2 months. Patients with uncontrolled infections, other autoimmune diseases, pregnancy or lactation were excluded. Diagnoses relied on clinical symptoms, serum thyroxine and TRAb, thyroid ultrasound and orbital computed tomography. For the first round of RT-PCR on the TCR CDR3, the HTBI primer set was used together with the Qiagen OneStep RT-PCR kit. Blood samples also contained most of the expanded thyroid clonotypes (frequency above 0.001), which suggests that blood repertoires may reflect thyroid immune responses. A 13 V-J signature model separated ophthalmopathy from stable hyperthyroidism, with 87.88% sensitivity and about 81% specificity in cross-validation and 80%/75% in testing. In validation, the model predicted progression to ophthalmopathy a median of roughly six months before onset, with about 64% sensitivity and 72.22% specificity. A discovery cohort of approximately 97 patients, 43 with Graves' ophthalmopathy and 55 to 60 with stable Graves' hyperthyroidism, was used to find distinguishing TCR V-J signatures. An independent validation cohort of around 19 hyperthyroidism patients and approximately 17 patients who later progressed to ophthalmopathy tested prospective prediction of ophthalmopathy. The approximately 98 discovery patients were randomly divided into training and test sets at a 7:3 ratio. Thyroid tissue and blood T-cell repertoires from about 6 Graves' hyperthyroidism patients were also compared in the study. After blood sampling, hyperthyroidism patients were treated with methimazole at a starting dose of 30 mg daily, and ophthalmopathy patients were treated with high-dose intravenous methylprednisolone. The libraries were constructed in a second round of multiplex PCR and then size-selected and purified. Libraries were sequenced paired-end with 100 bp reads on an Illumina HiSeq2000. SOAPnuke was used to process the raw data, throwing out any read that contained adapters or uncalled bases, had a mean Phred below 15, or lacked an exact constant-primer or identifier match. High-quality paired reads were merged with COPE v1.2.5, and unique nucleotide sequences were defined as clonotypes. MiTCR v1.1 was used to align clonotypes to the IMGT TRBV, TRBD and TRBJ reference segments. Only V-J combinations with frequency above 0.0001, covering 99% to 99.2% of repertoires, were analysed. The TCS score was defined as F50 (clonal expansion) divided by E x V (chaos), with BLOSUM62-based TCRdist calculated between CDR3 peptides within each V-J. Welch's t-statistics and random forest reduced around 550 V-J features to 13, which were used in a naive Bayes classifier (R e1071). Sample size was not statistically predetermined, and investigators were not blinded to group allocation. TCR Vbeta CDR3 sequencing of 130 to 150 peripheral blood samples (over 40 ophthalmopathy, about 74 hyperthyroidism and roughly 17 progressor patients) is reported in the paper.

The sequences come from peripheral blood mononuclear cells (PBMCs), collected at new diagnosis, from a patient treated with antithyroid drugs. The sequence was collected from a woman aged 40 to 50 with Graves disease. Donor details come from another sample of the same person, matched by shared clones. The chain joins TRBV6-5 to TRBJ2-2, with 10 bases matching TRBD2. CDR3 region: CASSYRLAGLTGELFF. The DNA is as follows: TGTGCCAGCAGTTACCGACTAGCGGGCCTTACCGGGGAGCTGTTTTTT.